The 10 T cell receptor beta chains in this list originate from one sample, sequenced in a study of cytomegalovirus exposure and HLA in healthy donors. PCR was performed using 60 Vbeta and 13 Jbeta primers. Some clones are missing from TCRdb's copy, which holds only in-frame ones; the method was immunoSEQ multiplex PCR. The table has about 130,000 clones, about 76% seen once. Input material: PBMCs. These TCRs come from a man younger than 30 in good health and CMV-seronegative.

J is TRBJ2-5 and V is TRBV7-6; D is undetermined. Germline lookup yields CDR1 SGHVS and CDR2 FNYEAQ. The CDR3 length is 15 residues. V lost 1 base, J lost 2 bases, and 11 bases lay in between. CDR3 in amino acids: CASSLVAVLQETQYF. CDR3 in DNA: TGTGCCAGCAGCTTAGTCGCGGTTTTGCAAGAGACCCAGTACTTC.

The chain carries TRBV7-2 and TRBJ1-2; TRBD1 might be the D (5 bases). The V end was cut by 0 bases, the J end by 7 bases, with 18 bases between. The germline V gene has CDR1 SGHTA and CDR2 FQGNSA. The CDR3 sequence is 16 residues long. The CDR3 sequence is CASSLASLGGEAGYTF. For the CDR3, the DNA is TGTGCCAGCAGCTTAGCAAGTTTGGGGGGGGAGGCTGGCTACACCTTC.

A note on this clone: Its ends do not fully match the called genes, so a read error is possible. The chain carries TRBV29-1 and TRBJ2-1, with D maybe TRBD1 (5 bases). The CDR3 spans 13 residues. The germline gives CDR1 SQVTM, CDR2 ANQGSEA. DNA of the CDR3: TGCAGCGTTGATCAGGGCTCCTACAATGGGCAGTTCTTC. Protein: CSVDQGSYNGQFF.

The chain is built from TRBV14 and TRBJ1-2; D ambiguous. This CDR3 has 12 residues. Germline lookup yields CDR1 SGHDN and CDR2 FVKESK. Trimming cost V 1 base and J 5 bases, with 5 bases left between them. The CDR3 coding sequence is TGTGCCAGCAGCCAAGCAGCGTATGGCTACACCTTC. This sequence encodes CASSQAAYGYTF. Together with reference TRBV14 and TRBJ1-2, the CDR3 gives the full variable domain: EAGVTQFPSHSVIEKGQTVTLRCDPISGHDNLYWYRRVMGKEIKFLLHFVKESKQDESGMPNNRFLAERTGGTYSTLKVQPAELEDSGVYFCASSQAAYGYTFGSGTRLTVV.

The CDR3 DNA sequence: TGTGCCGGATCTGGGGAGCCTGATGAAAAACTGTTTTTT. It encodes CAGSGEPDEKLFF. This chain links TRBV6-5 with TRBJ1-4; D ambiguous. The length of the CDR3 is 13 residues. CDR1 is MNHEY, CDR2 SVGAGI, per germline. Trimming took 11 bases from V and 6 from J, leaving 16 bases between them.

The V call is TRBV9, the J call TRBJ1-6; TRBD1 is a possible D gene (5 bases). Trimming shortened V by 0 bases and J by 10 bases, and 14 bases separated the two germline ends. The length of the CDR3 is 15 residues. Germline V gene data show CDR1 as SGDLS and CDR2 as YYNGEE. CDR3 bases: TGTGCCAGCAGCGTAGAGAGACAGCCCAGGTCACCCCTCCACTTT. Amino acid sequence: CASSVERQPRSPLHF.

The chain links TRBV7-8 to TRBJ1-5, with TRBD1 matching 8 bases. Germline lookup yields CDR1 SGHVS and CDR2 FQNEAQ. Trimming took 5 bases from V and 8 from J; bases not matched to a gene: 8. The CDR3 has 14 amino acids. The CDR3 DNA is TGTGCCAGCAGCCTAGGACAGGGTAAGAAGCCCCAGCATTTT. Protein: CASSLGQGKKPQHF.

The chain uses TRBV30 and TRBJ2-7; D perhaps matches TRBD2 (6 bases). This CDR3 is built from 13 residues. Germline assignment: CDR1 GTSNPN and CDR2 SVGIG (reference sequence). Trimming pared 8 bases from V and 4 bases from J, leaving 18 bases between. The CDR3 nucleotides are TGTGCCGGGCGGGACTCCCGGGGGTACGAGCAGTACTTC. Translation gives CAGRDSRGYEQYF.

The chain is built from TRBV27 and TRBJ2-2; TRBD1 aligns across 8 bases. Germline V gene data show CDR1 as MNHEY and CDR2 as SMNVEV (reference sequence). The CDR3 covers 16 residues. Trimming removed 6 bases from V and 5 bases from J; junction bases left unmatched: 11. The CDR3 sequence is CASRSTRTGITGELFF. The CDR3 DNA reads as TGTGCCAGCAGATCGACCCGGACAGGGATAACCGGGGAGCTGTTTTTT.

The chain joins TRBV18 to TRBJ2-5; possible D gene TRBD2, 5 bases. V lost 1 base to trimming and J lost 5 bases, with 11 bases between them. Looked up from germline, CDR1 is KGHSH and CDR2 is LQKENI. The CDR3 loop spans 14 amino acids. This CDR3 reads CASSPRRTEETQYF. The DNA for the CDR3 is TGTGCCAGCTCACCACGGAGGACTGAGGAGACCCAGTACTTC.